This TCR beta chain was identified in a study of long-term antiretroviral therapy in people with HIV. Study-level points and caveats: Post-ART diversity increased but stayed below transplant donor controls. Against controls, HIV repertoires showed narrower ranges of CDR3 length. Specimen acquisition occurred between about 2004 and 2018, potentially under older ART regimens.

Treatment of all HIV participants took place in the United States. At survey level, the immunoSEQ assay was run in its v3.0 version. The table came from immunoSEQ multiplex PCR; TCRdb's copy has only in-frame clones and leaves some out. The table lists 35,000 to 45,000 clones, approximately 80% of them singletons. As to this clone: Its cognate antigen is unknown.

The CDR3 has 17 residues. V shed 6 bases and J shed 0 bases, with 16 bases lying between them. The chain has TRBV5-3 and TRBJ2-6; tentatively, D is TRBD2 (5 bases). TRBV5-3 is annotated as an ORF whose role is uncertain. The clonotype was recovered from a man aged 18 to 30 with HIV. The source material was unsorted PBMCs, sampled 0.3 years after starting antiretroviral therapy. The CDR3 nucleotides are TGTGCCAGAACTAGAGGGATTGCATGCTCTGGGGCCAACGTCCTGACTTTC. As protein: CARTRGIACSGANVLTF.